The T cell receptor (beta chain) described here comes from a study of early T cells in non-severe SARS-CoV-2 infection. About the research overall: RNA in bulk from unsorted whole blood was sequenced, and chains were unpaired.

The protocol attached unique molecular identifiers to individual cDNA molecules. TCRdb analysed the 5' RACE reads with MiXCR anew, one entry per CDR3 protein. Altogether approximately 50,000 distinct CDR3 sequences are present, approximately 8.1% being singletons, with the ten largest covering roughly 5%. The sample holds a few counts of this clonotype. The target antigen is unknown. The ends lost 6 bases at V and 5 bases at J; junction bases unmatched: 9. The CDR3 totals 14 residues. Findings of the study overall: The matching step, a VDJdb search, favored anti-spike CD8 responses and missed private and CD4 specificities.

This chain links TRBV12-3 or TRBV12-4 with TRBJ1-1; 7 positions agree with TRBD1. What was sequenced was whole blood. This clonotype was obtained from an adult who was a healthcare worker with PCR-confirmed SARS-CoV-2 infection or an uninfected control (not recorded which). The CDR3 loop is CASSRFDRVTEAFF. CDR3 coding DNA: TGTGCCAGCAGCCGATTCGACAGGGTAACTGAAGCTTTCTTT.